A single T cell receptor (beta chain) is shown here with its context. Its antigen is undetermined. These data are taken from a study of cytomegalovirus exposure and HLA in healthy donors. General observations from the study: Most TCR sequences were uncommon, yet certain public TCRs appeared in many donors.

Sequencing used immunoSEQ multiplex PCR; TCRdb keeps in-frame clones, though not all of them. This table has about 200,000 clones, roughly 91% appearing once. This CDR3 has 14 residues. Trimming took 6 bases from V and 3 from J, leaving 13 bases between them. From germline, CDR1 is SGHRS and CDR2 YFSETQ. Sample: PBMCs. The V call is TRBV5-1, the J call TRBJ1-3; TRBD1 is a possible D gene (6 bases). The source of this sequence is a woman under 30 in good health and CMV-seropositive. CDR3 sequence (DNA): TGCGCCAGCAACCTTGGGACATTTGGAAACACCATATATTTT. Translating it yields CASNLGTFGNTIYF.